This TCR beta chain was observed in a study of T-cell memory formation after mild COVID-19. Points from the study as a whole: Clones from the second wave (peaking day 37) had unconfirmed SARS-CoV-2 specificity. Within pre-infection memory, some responding clones were found, suggesting cross-reactive memory joined.

Trimming shortened V by 5 bases and J by 0 bases, and 12 bases separated the two germline ends. The CDR3 contains 15 residues. Germline V gene data show CDR1 as SGHTA and CDR2 as FQGTGA. This clonotype was observed a handful of times. Its antigen is still unknown. 5'RACE, which relied on constant-segment primers, yielded TCR alpha and TCR beta cDNA libraries carrying sample barcodes and UMIs. TCRdb analysed the 5' RACE reads with MiXCR anew, one entry per CDR3 protein. Of nearly 350,000 distinct CDR3 sequences listed, over 10% are singletons. The chain carries TRBV7-3 and TRBJ2-3; a weak D match, TRBD2 (5 bases). Sequencing input: PBMCs or a T cell subset sorted from them (not recorded which). The TCR sequence derives from a man aged 18-30 years who had mild COVID-19 (a few samples of this study predate the infection). Cell type and time point are not known. The CDR3 region is CASSPDSSSTDTQYF. The CDR3 nucleotides are TGTGCCAGCAGCCCGGACTCTTCTAGCACAGATACGCAGTATTTT. Variable domain in full (rest from reference TRBV7-3 and TRBJ2-3): GAGVSQTPSNKVTEKGKYVELRCDPISGHTALYWYRQSLGQGPEFLIYFQGTGAADDSGLPNDRFFAVRPEGSVSTLKIQRTERGDSAVYLCASSPDSSSTDTQYFGPGTRLTVL.